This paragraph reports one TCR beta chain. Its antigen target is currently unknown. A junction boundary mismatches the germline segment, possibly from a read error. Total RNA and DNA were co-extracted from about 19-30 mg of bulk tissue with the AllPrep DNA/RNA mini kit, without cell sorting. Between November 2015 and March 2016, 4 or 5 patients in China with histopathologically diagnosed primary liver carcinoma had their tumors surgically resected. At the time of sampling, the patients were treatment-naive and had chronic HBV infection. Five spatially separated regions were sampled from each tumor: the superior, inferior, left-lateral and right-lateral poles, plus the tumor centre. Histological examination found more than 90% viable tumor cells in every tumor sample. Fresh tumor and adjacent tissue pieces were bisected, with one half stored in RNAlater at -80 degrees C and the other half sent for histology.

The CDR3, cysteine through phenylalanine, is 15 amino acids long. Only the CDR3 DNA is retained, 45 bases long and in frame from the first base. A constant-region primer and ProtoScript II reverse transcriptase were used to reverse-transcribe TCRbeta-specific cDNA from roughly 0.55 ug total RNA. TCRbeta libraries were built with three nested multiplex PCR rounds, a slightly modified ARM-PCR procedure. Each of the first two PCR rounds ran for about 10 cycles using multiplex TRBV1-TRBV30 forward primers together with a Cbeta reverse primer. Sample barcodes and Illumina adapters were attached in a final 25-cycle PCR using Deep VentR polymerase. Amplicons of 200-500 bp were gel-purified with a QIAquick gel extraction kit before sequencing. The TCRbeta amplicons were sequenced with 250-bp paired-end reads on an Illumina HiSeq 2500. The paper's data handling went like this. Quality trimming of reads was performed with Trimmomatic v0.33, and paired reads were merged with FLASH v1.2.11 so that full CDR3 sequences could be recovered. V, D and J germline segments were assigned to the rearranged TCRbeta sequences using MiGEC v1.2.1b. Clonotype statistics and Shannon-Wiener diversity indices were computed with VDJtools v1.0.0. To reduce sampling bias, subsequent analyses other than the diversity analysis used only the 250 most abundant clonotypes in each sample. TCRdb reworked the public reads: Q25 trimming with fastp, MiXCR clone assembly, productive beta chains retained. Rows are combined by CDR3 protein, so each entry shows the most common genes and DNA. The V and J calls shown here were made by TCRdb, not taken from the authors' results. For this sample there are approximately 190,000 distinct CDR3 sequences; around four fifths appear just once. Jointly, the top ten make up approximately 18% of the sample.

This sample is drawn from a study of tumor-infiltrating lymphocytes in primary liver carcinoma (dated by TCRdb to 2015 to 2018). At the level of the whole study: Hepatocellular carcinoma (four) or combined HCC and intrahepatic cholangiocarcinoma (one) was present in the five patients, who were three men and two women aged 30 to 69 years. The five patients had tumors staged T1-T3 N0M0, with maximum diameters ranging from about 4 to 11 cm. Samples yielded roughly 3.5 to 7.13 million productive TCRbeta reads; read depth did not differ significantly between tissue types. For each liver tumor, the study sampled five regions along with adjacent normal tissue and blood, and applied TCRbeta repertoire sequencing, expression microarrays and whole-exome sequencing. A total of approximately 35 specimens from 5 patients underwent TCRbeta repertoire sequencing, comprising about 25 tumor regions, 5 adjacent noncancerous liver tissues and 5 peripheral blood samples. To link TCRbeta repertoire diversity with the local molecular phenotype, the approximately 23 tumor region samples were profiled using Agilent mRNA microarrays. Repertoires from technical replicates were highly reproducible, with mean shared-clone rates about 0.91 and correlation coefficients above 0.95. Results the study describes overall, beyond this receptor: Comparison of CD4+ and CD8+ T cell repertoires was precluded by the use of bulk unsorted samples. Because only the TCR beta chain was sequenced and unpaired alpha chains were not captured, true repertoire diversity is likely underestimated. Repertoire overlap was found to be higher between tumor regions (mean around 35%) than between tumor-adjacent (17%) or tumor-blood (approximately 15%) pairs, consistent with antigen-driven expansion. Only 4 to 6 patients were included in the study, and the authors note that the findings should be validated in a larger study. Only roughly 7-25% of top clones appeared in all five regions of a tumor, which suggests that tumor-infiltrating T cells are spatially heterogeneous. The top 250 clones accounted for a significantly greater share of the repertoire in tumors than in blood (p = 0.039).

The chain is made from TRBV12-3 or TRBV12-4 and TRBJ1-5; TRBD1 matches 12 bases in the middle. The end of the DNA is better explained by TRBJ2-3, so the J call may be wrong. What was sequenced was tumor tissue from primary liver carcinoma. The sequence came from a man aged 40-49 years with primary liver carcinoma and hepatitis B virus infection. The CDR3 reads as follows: CVSRFGTGGHQPQYF. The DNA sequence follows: TGTGTCAGCAGATTCGGGACAGGGGGCCATCAGCCCCAGTATTTT.